The source of this T cell receptor (beta chain) is a study of cytomegalovirus exposure and HLA in healthy donors. Across the study: Across almost 400 genotyped donors, about 80% landed in the Caucasian-associated ancestry cluster.

PCR used 60 Vbeta primers and 13 Jbeta primers. Using immunoSEQ multiplex PCR, the repertoire was profiled, and TCRdb retains in-frame clones only, with some absent. Altogether fewer than 200,000 clones are present, roughly 71% being singletons, with the ten largest covering 1.5%. Concerning this clone itself: What it recognizes is unknown.

There are 15 residues in the CDR3. Germline loops: CDR1 MNHEY, CDR2 SVGAGI. With 4 bases removed from V and 8 bases from J, the gap between germline ends came to 20 bases. Study findings and constraints: Among the CMV-associated chains, three were confirmed in vitro as specific for CMV antigens. Data from an earlier analysis indicated that most TCR beta V segments were productive either about 87% or about 30% of the time. Highly shared variants forming one cluster were likely a sequencing artifact.

This receptor was identified in a girl aged 10-17 years in good health and CMV-seronegative. Sequencing was performed on PBMCs. The V gene is TRBV6-5, the J gene TRBJ1-2; D is possibly TRBD1 (6 bases). The CDR3 loop is CASSFRPGQSGGYTF. The CDR3 DNA reads TGTGCCAGCAGTTTCCGCCCTGGACAGTCCGGCGGCTACACCTTC.